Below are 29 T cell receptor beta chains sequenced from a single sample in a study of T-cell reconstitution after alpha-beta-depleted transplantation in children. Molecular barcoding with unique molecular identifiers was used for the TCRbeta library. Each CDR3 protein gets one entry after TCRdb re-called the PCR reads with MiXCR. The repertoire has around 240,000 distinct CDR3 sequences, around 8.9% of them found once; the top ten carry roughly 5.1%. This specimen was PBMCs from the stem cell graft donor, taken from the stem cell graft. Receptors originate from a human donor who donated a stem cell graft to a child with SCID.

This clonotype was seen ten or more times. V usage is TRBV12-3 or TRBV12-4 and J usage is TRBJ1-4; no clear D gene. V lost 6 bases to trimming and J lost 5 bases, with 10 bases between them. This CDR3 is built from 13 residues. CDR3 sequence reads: CASSTGQNEKLFF. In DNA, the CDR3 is TGTGCCAGCAGCACCGGGCAAAATGAAAAACTGTTTTTT.

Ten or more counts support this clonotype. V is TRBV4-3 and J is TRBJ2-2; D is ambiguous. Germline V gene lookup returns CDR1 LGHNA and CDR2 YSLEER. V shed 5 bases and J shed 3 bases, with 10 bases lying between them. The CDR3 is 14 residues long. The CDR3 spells CASSLNMDTGELFF. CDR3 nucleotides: TGCGCCAGCAGCTTAAACATGGACACCGGGGAGCTGTTTTTT.

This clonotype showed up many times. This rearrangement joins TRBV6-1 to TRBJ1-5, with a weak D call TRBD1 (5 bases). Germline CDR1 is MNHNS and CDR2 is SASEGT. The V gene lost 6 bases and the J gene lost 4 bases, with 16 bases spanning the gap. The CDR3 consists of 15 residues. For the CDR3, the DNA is TGTGCCAGCAGACCCCTCAGGGAGGGGAATCAGCCCCAGCATTTT. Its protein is CASRPLREGNQPQHF.

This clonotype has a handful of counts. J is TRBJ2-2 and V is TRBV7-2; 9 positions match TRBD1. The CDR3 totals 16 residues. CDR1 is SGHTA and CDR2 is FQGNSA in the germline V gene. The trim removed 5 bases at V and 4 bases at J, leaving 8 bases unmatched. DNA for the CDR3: TGTGCCAGCAGCCTACACGGACAGGGGACCACCGGGGAGCTGTTTTTT. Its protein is CASSLHGQGTTGELFF.

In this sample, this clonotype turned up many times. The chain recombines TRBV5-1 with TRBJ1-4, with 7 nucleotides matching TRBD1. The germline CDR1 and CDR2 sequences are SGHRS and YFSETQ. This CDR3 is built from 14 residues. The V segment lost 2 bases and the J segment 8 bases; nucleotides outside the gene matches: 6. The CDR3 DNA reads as TGCGCCAGCAGCTTCCGGGACAGTGACGAAAAACTGTTTTTT. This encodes CASSFRDSDEKLFF.

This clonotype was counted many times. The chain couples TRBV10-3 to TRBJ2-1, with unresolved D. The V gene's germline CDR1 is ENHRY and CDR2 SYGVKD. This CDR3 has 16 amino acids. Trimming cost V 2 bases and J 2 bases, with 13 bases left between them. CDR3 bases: TGTGCCATCAGTGAGAACACCGAGGTCACCTACAATGAGCAGTTCTTC. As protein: CAISENTEVTYNEQFF.

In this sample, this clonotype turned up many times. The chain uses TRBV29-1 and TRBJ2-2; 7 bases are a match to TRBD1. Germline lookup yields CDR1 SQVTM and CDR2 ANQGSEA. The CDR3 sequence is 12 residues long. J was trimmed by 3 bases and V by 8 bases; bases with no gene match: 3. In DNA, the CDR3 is TGCAGCTACAGGGGTGACACCGGGGAGCTGTTTTTT. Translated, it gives CSYRGDTGELFF.

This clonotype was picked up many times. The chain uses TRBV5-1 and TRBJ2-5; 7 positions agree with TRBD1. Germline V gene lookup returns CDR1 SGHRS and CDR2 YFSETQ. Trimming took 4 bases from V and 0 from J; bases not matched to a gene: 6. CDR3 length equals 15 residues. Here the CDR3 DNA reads TGCGCCAGCAGCCCAGCGGACAGGTACCAAGAGACCCAGTACTTC. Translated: CASSPADRYQETQYF.

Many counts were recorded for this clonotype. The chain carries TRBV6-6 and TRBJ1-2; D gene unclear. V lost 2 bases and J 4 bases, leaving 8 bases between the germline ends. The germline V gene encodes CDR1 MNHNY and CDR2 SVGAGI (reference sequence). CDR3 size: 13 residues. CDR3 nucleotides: TGTGCCAGCAGTTACGAGAAATCCTATGGCTACACCTTC. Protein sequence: CASSYEKSYGYTF.

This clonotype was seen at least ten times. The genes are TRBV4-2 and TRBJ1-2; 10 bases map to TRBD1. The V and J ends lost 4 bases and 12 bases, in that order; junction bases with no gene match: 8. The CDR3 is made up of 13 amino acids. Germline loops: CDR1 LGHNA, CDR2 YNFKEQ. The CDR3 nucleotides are TGTGCCAGCAGCCTAGACAGGGGGCAACCTGACACCTTC. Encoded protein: CASSLDRGQPDTF.

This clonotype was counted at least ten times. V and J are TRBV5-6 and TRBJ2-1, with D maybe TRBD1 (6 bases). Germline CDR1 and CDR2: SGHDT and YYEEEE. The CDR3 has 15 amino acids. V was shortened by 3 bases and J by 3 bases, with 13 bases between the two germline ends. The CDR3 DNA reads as TGTGCCAGCAGCTCTTTAGAGGACAGCTACAATGAGCAGTTCTTC. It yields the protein CASSSLEDSYNEQFF.

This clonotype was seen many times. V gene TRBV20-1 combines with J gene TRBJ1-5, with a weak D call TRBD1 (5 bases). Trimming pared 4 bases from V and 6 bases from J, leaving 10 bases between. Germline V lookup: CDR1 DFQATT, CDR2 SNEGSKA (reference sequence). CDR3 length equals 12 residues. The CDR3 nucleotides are TGCAGTGCTACAGGGAGCGGTCAGCCCCAGCATTTT. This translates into CSATGSGQPQHF.

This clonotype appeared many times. The CDR3 protein is CASSLGGPEDTQYF. In DNA, the CDR3 is TGTGCCAGCAGCTTAGGGGGGCCGGAAGATACGCAGTATTTT. The chain combines TRBV7-9 with TRBJ2-3, with D tentatively TRBD1 (6 bases). V was trimmed by 1 base and J by 5 bases, leaving 10 bases between them. The CDR3 is made up of 14 amino acids. Germline CDR1 is SEHNR and CDR2 is FQNEAQ (reference sequence).

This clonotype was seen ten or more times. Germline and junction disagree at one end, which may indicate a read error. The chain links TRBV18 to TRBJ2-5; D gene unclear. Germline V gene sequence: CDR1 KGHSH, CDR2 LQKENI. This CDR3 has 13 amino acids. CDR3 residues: CASSPPSQETQYF. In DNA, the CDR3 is TGCGCCAGCAGCCCGCCATCCCAAGAGACCCAGTACTTC.

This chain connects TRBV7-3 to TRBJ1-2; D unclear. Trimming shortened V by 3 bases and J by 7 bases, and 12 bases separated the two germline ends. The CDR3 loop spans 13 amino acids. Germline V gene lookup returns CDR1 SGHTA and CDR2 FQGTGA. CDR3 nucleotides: TGTGCCAGCAGCTTTAACGCCGCCGGTGGCTACACCTTC. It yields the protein CASSFNAAGGYTF.

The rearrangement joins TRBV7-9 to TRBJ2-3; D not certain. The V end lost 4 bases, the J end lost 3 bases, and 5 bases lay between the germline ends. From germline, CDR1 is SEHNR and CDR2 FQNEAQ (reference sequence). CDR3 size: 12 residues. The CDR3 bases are TGTGCCAGCAGCTGGGCAACAGATACGCAGTATTTT. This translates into CASSWATDTQYF.

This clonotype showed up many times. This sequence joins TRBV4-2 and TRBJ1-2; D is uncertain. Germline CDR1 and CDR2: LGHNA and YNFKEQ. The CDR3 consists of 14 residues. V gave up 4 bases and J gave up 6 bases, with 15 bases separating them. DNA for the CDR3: TGTGCCAGCAGCCCTCTGTCCCCTCTTAATGGCTACACCTTC. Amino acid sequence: CASSPLSPLNGYTF.

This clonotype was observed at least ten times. The CDR3 here is CATSRDWGYQPQHF. The CDR3 DNA reads as TGTGCCACCAGCAGGGATTGGGGATACCAGCCCCAGCATTTT. The J gene is TRBJ1-5, the V gene TRBV15, with D unresolved. The ends were cut back, 3 bases at V and 7 bases at J, with 13 bases in the middle. Germline V CDR1 and CDR2: LNHNV, YYDKDF (reference sequence). This CDR3 contains 14 residues.

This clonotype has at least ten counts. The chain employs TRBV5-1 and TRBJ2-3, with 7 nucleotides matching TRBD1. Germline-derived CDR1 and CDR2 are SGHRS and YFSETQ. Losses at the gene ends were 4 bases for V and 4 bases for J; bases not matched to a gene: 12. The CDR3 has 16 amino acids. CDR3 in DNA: TGCGCCAGCAGCCCGCAAAGACAGGGAAACGCAGATACGCAGTATTTT. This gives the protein CASSPQRQGNADTQYF.

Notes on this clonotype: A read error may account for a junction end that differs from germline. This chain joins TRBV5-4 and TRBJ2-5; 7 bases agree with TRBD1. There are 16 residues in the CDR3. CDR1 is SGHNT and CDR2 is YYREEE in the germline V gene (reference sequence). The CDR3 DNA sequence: TGTGCCAGCAGCTCCGGGACAGCCAATTTGGGGGAGACCCAGTCCTTC. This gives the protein CASSSGTANLGETQSF. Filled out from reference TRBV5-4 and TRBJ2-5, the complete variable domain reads ETGVTQSPTHLIKTRGQQVTLRCSSQSGHNTVSWYQQALGQGPQFIFQYYREEENGRGNFPPRFSGLQFPNYSSELNVNALELDDSALYLCASSSGTANLGETQSFGPGTRLLVL.

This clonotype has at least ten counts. The CDR3 here is CASKIGNEQFF. The CDR3 bases are TGTGCCAGCAAGATTGGTAATGAGCAGTTCTTC. The chain couples TRBV6-1 to TRBJ2-1; D unresolved. The germline V gene has CDR1 MNHNS and CDR2 SASEGT. The CDR3 length is 11 residues. Trimming shortened V by 7 bases and J by 7 bases, and 8 bases separated the two germline ends.

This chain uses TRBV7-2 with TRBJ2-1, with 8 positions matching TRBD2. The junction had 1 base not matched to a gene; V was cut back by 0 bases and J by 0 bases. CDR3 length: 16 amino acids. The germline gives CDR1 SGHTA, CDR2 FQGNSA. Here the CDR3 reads CASSLAGGASYNEQFF. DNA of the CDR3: TGTGCCAGCAGCTTAGCCGGGGGGGCCTCCTACAATGAGCAGTTCTTC.

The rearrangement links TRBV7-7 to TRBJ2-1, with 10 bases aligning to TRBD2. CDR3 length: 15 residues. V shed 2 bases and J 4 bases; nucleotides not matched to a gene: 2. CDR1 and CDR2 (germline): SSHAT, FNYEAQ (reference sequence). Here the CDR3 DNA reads TGTGCCAGCAGCTTAATACTAGCGGGGTACAATGAGCAGTTCTTC. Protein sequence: CASSLILAGYNEQFF. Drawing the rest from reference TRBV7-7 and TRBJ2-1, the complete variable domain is GAGVSQSPRYKVTKRGQDVTLRCDPISSHATLYWYQQALGQGPEFLTYFNYEAQPDKSGLPSDRFSAERPEGSISTLTIQRTEQRDSAMYRCASSLILAGYNEQFFGPGTRLTVL.

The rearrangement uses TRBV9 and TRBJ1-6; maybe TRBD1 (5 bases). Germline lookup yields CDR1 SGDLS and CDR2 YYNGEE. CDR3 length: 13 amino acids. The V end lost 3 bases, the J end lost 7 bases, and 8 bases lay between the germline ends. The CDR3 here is CASSDGTNSPLHF. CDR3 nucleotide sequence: TGTGCCAGCAGCGATGGGACCAATTCACCCCTCCACTTT.

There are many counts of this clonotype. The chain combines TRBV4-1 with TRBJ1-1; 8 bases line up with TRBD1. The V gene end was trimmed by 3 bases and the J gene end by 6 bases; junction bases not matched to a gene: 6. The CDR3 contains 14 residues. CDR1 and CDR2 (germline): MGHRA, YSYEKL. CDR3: CASSHLTGDAEAFF. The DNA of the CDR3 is TGCGCCAGCAGCCACCTGACAGGGGACGCTGAAGCTTTCTTT.

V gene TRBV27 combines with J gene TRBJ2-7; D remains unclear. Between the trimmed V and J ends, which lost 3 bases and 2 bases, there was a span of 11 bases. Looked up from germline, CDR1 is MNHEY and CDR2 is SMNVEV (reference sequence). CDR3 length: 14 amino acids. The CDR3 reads CASSLGIGTYEQYF. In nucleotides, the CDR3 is TGTGCCAGCAGTTTGGGTATAGGAACCTACGAGCAGTACTTC.

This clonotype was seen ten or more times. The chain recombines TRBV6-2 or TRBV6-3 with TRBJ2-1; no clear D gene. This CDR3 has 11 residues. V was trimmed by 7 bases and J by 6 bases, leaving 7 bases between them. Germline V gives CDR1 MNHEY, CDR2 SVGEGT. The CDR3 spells CASTSSNEQFF. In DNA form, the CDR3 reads TGTGCCAGCACCTCATCCAATGAGCAGTTCTTC.

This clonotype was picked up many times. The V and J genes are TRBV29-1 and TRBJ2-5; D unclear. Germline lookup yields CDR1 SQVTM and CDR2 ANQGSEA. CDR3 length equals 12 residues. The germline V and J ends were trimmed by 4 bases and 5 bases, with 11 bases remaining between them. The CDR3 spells CSVGLSEETQYF. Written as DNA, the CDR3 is TGCAGCGTTGGCCTCTCGGAGGAGACCCAGTACTTC.

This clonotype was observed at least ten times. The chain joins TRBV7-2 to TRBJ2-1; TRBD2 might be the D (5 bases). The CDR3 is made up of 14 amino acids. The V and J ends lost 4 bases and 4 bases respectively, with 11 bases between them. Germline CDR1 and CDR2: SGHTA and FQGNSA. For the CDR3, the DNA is TGTGCCAGCAGCTACAACCGGGGTTACAATGAGCAGTTCTTC. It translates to CASSYNRGYNEQFF.